Presented here are 26 T cell receptor beta chains from one specimen sequenced in a study of cytomegalovirus exposure and HLA in healthy donors. Vbeta (60) and Jbeta (13) primers were used in the PCR. The data were produced by immunoSEQ multiplex PCR, yet TCRdb's version contains in-frame clones alone and is incomplete. The sample shows over 150,000 clones, 80% of them seen only once. Material: PBMCs. Source of these receptors: a man aged 30-40 years in good health and CMV-seronegative.

The V and J genes are TRBV30 and TRBJ1-5; D is uncertain. Germline V gene data show CDR1 as GTSNPN and CDR2 as SVGIG (reference sequence). Between the trimmed V and J ends, which lost 4 bases and 5 bases, there was a span of 15 bases. This CDR3 has 14 amino acids. The CDR3 region has the DNA TGTGCCTGGACCGGCGGGGTTCCGGATCAGCCCCAGCATTTT. It yields the protein CAWTGGVPDQPQHF.

CDR3 sequence reads: CASSQDLRGWEQYF. In DNA form, the CDR3 reads TGTGCCAGCAGCCAAGATCTGCGGGGATGGGAGCAGTACTTC. The chain is built from TRBV4-2 and TRBJ2-7, with D tentatively TRBD2 (6 bases). Germline CDR1 is LGHNA and CDR2 is YNFKEQ. The CDR3 contains 14 residues. Trimming stripped 0 bases from V and 7 bases from J, with 13 bases between.

V and J are TRBV7-3 and TRBJ2-5, with 12 bases matching TRBD1. Germline CDR1 reads SGHTA; CDR2 reads FQGTGA. The CDR3 has 15 residues. V lost 5 bases and J lost 5; bases outside the gene matches: 6. This chain's CDR3 is CASSRDRGRRETQYF. CDR3 coding DNA: TGTGCCAGCAGCCGGGACAGGGGGCGTCGGGAGACCCAGTACTTC.

J is TRBJ2-1 and V is TRBV6-6; 7 nucleotides match TRBD1. Per the germline V gene, CDR1 is MNHNY and CDR2 is SVGAGI (reference sequence). The CDR3 covers 13 residues. J gave up 5 bases and V 6 bases, and 4 bases lay outside the gene matches. The CDR3, as DNA: TGTGCCAGCAGCCGAGGGACAGACAATGAGCAGTTCTTC. This codes for CASSRGTDNEQFF.

The V gene is TRBV14, the J gene TRBJ1-2; 9 bases agree with TRBD1. This CDR3 has 21 residues. Germline lookup yields CDR1 SGHDN and CDR2 FVKESK. The J segment lost 5 bases and the V segment lost 0 bases, leaving 22 bases of the junction unmatched. The CDR3 protein is CASSQEGEPNIVGTGIYGYTF. The DNA for the CDR3 is TGTGCCAGCAGCCAAGAAGGAGAGCCGAACATTGTGGGGACAGGGATTTATGGCTACACCTTC.

This clone is a singleton in its sample. The rearrangement uses TRBV27 and TRBJ2-1; 12 bases map to TRBD2. There are 17 residues in the CDR3. J lost 5 bases, V lost 6 bases, and 11 bases had no gene match. Germline CDR1 MNHEY, CDR2 SMNVEV (reference sequence). CDR3 protein: CASRFGLAGTKDNEQFF. For the CDR3, the DNA is TGTGCCAGCAGATTTGGACTAGCGGGGACCAAGGACAATGAGCAGTTCTTC.

The chain is built from TRBV5-1 and TRBJ2-1; 8 bases fit TRBD2. J was trimmed by 5 bases and V by 2 bases; bases with no gene match: 6. This CDR3 has 15 amino acids. Germline CDR1 SGHRS, CDR2 YFSETQ. Written as DNA, the CDR3 is TGCGCCAGCAGCTTCTCCGGACTAGCCGACAATGAGCAGTTCTTC. Translating it yields CASSFSGLADNEQFF.

The chain recombines TRBV11-2 with TRBJ1-2, with TRBD1 matching over 8 bases. CDR1 SGHAT and CDR2 FQNNGV come from the germline V gene. This CDR3 is 15 amino acids long. The ends lost 5 bases at V and 1 base at J; junction bases unmatched: 6. The CDR3 loop is CASSRPGQVNYGYTF. CDR3 DNA sequence: TGTGCCAGCAGCCGTCCGGGACAGGTTAACTATGGCTACACCTTC.

The V and J genes are TRBV19 and TRBJ2-1; 10 nucleotides agree with TRBD2. The germline V gene encodes CDR1 LNHDA and CDR2 SQIVND (reference sequence). After removal of 7 bases from V and 4 bases from J, the junction contained 7 bases not matched to a gene. The CDR3 is made up of 15 amino acids. CDR3 amino acids: CASTPMTSGYNEQFF. The CDR3 bases are TGTGCCAGTACCCCCATGACTAGCGGGTACAATGAGCAGTTCTTC.

The CDR3 DNA is TGTGCCAGCAGTGAACAGGGGCCGGGCTATGGCTACACCTTC. Translation gives CASSEQGPGYGYTF. This rearrangement joins TRBV9 to TRBJ1-2; 7 bases align to TRBD1. The CDR3 is 14 amino acids. V lost 5 bases and J lost 4; bases outside the gene matches: 8. Germline V gene lookup returns CDR1 SGDLS and CDR2 YYNGEE. Using reference TRBV9 and TRBJ1-2 for the parts outside the CDR3, the full variable domain is DSGVTQTPKHLITATGQRVTLRCSPRSGDLSVYWYQQSLDQGLQFLIQYYNGEERAKGNILERFSAQQFPDLHSELNLSSLELGDSALYFCASSEQGPGYGYTFGSGTRLTVV.

The chain is built from TRBV14 and TRBJ1-2; 7 bases are shared with TRBD1. The CDR3 has 13 residues. The V gene's germline CDR1 is SGHDN and CDR2 FVKESK. With 3 bases clipped from V and 2 bases from J, the junction kept 0 bases outside the gene matches. DNA for the CDR3: TGTGCCAGCAGCCAGGACAGGAACTATGGCTACACCTTC. Its translation: CASSQDRNYGYTF.

CDR3 region: CASSLAGATIYF. In DNA form, the CDR3 reads TGTGCCAGCAGCTTAGCAGGGGCCACCATATATTTT. The rearrangement uses TRBV7-2 and TRBJ1-3, with a tentative D call TRBD1 (5 bases). Trimming took off 0 bases at V and 9 bases at J, with 6 bases between the two ends. CDR3 size: 12 residues. CDR1 and CDR2 (germline): SGHTA, FQGNSA.

The chain is built from TRBV5-4 and TRBJ1-4, with 7 bases aligning to TRBD1. Trimming cost V 4 bases and J 0 bases; bases outside gene matches: 9. The CDR3 has 17 residues. The germline CDR1 and CDR2 sequences are SGHNT and YYREEE (reference sequence). The CDR3 DNA sequence: TGTGCCAGCAGCCCCTCCCCCGGGACAGCAACTAATGAAAAACTGTTTTTT. Residues: CASSPSPGTATNEKLFF.

This clone has a single count. In DNA, the CDR3 is TGTGCCAGCAGCTTAGTCCCTAGCGGACAAGAGACCCAGTACTTC. Amino acids: CASSLVPSGQETQYF. This sequence joins TRBV7-9 and TRBJ2-5, with 7 positions matching TRBD2. V was clipped by 1 base and J by 2 bases; unmatched bases: 4. The CDR3 sequence is 15 residues long. The germline V gene encodes CDR1 SEHNR and CDR2 FQNEAQ (reference sequence).

V and J are TRBV7-9 and TRBJ2-1, with 8 bases aligning to TRBD1. V trimming: 5 bases; J trimming: 9 bases; junction bases outside the gene matches: 6. This CDR3 is built from 13 residues. The germline V gene has CDR1 SEHNR and CDR2 FQNEAQ (reference sequence). The CDR3 DNA sequence: TGTGCCAGCAGCCCCCGGACAGGGAGTGAGCAGTTCTTC. This codes for CASSPRTGSEQFF.

The V gene is TRBV29-1, the J gene TRBJ1-1; 12 nucleotides match TRBD1. The V segment lost 6 bases and the J segment 6 bases; nucleotides outside the gene matches: 17. This CDR3 contains 17 residues. Germline CDR1 is SQVTM and CDR2 is ANQGSEA. The CDR3 DNA sequence: TGCAGCGTACCCGGGACAGGGGGCGCGAATAAATGGTCTGAAGCTTTCTTT. Translated, it gives CSVPGTGGANKWSEAFF.

The chain joins TRBV10-3 to TRBJ2-3; D might be TRBD2 (6 bases). Germline CDR1 reads ENHRY; CDR2 reads SYGVKD. The CDR3 is 16 residues long. Trimming removed 6 bases from V and 5 bases from J, with 21 bases in between. The CDR3 region is CAISDSFGGRGDTQYF. In nucleotides, the CDR3 is TGTGCCATCAGCGACTCGTTCGGGGGAAGGGGAGATACGCAGTATTTT.

CDR3 bases: TGTGCCAGCAGTTTACAGGGGAGTGAAAAACTGTTTTTT. Protein sequence: CASSLQGSEKLFF. The chain carries TRBV27 and TRBJ1-4; weak D call: TRBD1 (6 bases). Trimming shortened V by 2 bases and J by 7 bases, and 8 bases separated the two germline ends. Per germline, CDR1 MNHEY and CDR2 SMNVEV (reference sequence). The CDR3 has 13 residues.

V and J are TRBV25-1 and TRBJ2-1; 9 bases match TRBD2. This CDR3 spans 18 amino acids. Germline V CDR1 and CDR2: MGHDK, SYGVNS. With 7 bases clipped from V and 5 bases from J, the junction kept 18 bases outside the gene matches. The CDR3 protein is CASTSRREGRGDDNEQFF. DNA for the CDR3: TGTGCCAGCACTTCCCGGCGGGAGGGCCGCGGGGACGACAATGAGCAGTTCTTC.

The CDR3: CASSTGQFSPLHF. The CDR3 DNA reads TGTGCCAGCAGCACCGGACAGTTTTCACCCCTCCACTTT. The rearrangement uses TRBV7-2 and TRBJ1-6; tentative D call: TRBD1 (6 bases). Germline V gene lookup returns CDR1 SGHTA and CDR2 FQGNSA. This CDR3 contains 13 residues. The V and J ends lost 5 bases and 9 bases respectively, with 11 bases between them.

This chain joins TRBV7-2 and TRBJ1-5, with 7 bases matching TRBD1. The CDR3 spans 13 residues. Losses at the gene ends were 5 bases for V and 6 bases for J; bases not matched to a gene: 4. Germline-derived CDR1 and CDR2 are SGHTA and FQGNSA. The CDR3 loop is CASSRQGSQPQHF. The CDR3 nucleotides are TGTGCCAGCAGCCGACAGGGTAGTCAGCCCCAGCATTTT.

V usage is TRBV10-3 and J usage is TRBJ2-1; 8 nucleotides match TRBD1. Germline trimming cut 6 bases from V and 0 bases from J; bases unmatched to any gene: 4. Germline V gives CDR1 ENHRY, CDR2 SYGVKD. This CDR3 is built from 15 residues. The chain's CDR3 is CAIRGQVSSYNEQFF. The CDR3 DNA reads as TGTGCCATCAGGGGACAGGTTAGCTCCTACAATGAGCAGTTCTTC.

The chain carries TRBV7-7 and TRBJ2-5; D uncertain. V gave up 8 bases and J gave up 6 bases, with 10 bases separating them. CDR1 and CDR2 (germline): SSHAT, FNYEAQ (reference sequence). There are 11 residues in the CDR3. The CDR3 reads CASGPVKTQYF. For the CDR3, the DNA is TGTGCCAGCGGCCCCGTAAAGACCCAGTACTTC.

About this clone itself: At one end, the junction sequence differs from germline, possibly due to a read error. The chain links TRBV5-6 to TRBJ1-2; D is unclear. CDR1 and CDR2 (germline): SGHDT, YYEEEE. The CDR3 runs to 14 residues. CDR3 region: CASSLDNRGKDVAF. The CDR3 region has the DNA TGTGCCAGCAGCTTGGACAATCGCGGTAAAGACGTAGCCTTC.

This rearrangement joins TRBV6-1 to TRBJ2-1; perhaps TRBD1 as D (6 bases). V was shortened by 2 bases and J by 0 bases, with 11 bases between the two germline ends. CDR1 is MNHNS and CDR2 is SASEGT in the germline V gene. The CDR3 covers 16 residues. CDR3 bases: TGTGCCAGCAGTGAACGGACAGCACTCTCCTACAATGAGCAGTTCTTC. This gives the protein CASSERTALSYNEQFF.

The chain recombines TRBV6-1 with TRBJ1-1; 7 bases align to TRBD1. The CDR3 consists of 15 residues. With 4 bases clipped from V and 9 bases from J, the junction kept 14 bases outside the gene matches. Germline V lookup: CDR1 MNHNS, CDR2 SASEGT. Here the CDR3 reads CASSGPGTEYSKAFF. In DNA, the CDR3 is TGTGCCAGCAGTGGGCCCGGGACAGAATATTCTAAAGCTTTCTTT.